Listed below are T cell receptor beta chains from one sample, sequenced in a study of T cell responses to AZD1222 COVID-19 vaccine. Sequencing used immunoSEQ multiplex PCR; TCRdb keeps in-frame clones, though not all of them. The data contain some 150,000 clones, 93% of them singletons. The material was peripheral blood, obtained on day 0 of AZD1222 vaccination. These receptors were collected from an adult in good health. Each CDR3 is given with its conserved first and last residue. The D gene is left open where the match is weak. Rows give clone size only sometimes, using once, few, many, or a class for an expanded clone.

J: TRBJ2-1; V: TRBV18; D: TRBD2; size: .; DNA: TGTGCCAGCTCACCCGGGGGGGCCCACAATGAGCAGTTCTTC; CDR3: CASSPGGAHNEQFF
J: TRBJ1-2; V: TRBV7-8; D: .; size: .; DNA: TGTGCCAGCAGCTTAGTGGCAGGGGACTATGGCTACACCTTC; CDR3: CASSLVAGDYGYTF
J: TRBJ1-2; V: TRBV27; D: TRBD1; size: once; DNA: TGTGCCAGCAGTTTTGGGCAGGGGGCCTATGGCTACACCTTC; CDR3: CASSFGQGAYGYTF
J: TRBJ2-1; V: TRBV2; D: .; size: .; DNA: TGTGCCAGCACCAGGGACTCCTTGTCCTACAATGAGCAGTTCTTC; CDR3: CASTRDSLSYNEQFF
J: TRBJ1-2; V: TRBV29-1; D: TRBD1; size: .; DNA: TGCAGCGTTGATCAGGGGGTGGGTGGCTACACCTTC; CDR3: CSVDQGVGGYTF
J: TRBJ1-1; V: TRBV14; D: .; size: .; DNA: TGTGCCAGCAGCCTCGAGGCCAACACTGAAGCTTTCTTT; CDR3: CASSLEANTEAFF
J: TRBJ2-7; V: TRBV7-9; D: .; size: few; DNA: TGTGCCAGTACCAACAGCCTGACCTACGAGCAGTACTTC; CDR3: CASTNSLTYEQYF
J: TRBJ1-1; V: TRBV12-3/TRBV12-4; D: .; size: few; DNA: TGTGCCAGCAGTTTCCCTGGGGGTTCGGAAGCTTTCTTT; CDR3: CASSFPGGSEAFF
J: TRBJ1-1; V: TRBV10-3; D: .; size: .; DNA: TGTGCCATCAGTCAAGTGCGGGCCCTGAACACTGAAGCTTTCTTT; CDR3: CAISQVRALNTEAFF
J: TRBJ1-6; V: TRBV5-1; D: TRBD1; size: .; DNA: TGCGCCAGCCACGGGGGACAGGGGTCCTTTAAGTATAATTCACCCCTCCACTTT; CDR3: CASHGGQGSFKYNSPLHF
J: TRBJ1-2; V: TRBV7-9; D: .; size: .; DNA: TGTGCCAGCAGCTTAAGCTCGGGGAACTATGGCTACACCTTC; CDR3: CASSLSSGNYGYTF
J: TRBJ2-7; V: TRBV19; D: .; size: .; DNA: TGTGCCAGTAGTTCGCGGCAGATGAACGAGCAGTACTTC; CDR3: CASSSRQMNEQYF
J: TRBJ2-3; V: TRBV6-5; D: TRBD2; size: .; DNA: TGTGCCAGCGGAATAGCGGGATACAGCACAGATACGCAGTATTTT; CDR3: CASGIAGYSTDTQYF
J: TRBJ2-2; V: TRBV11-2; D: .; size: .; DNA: TGTGCCAGCAGCTTAAGACTTATGAACACCGGGGAGCTGTTTTTT; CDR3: CASSLRLMNTGELFF
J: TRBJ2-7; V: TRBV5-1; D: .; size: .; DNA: TGCGCCAGCAGCTTAGGCCGAGGGTGGCACGAGCAGTACTTC; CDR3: CASSLGRGWHEQYF
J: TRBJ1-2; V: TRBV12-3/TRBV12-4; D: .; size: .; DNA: TGTGCCAGCAGTCCCTTGAGAGACGTCGGCTACACCTTC; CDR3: CASSPLRDVGYTF
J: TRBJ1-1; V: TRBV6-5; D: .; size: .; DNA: TGTGCCAGCAGTTCCTTAAATAGCTTTAAAGCTTTCTTT; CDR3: CASSSLNSFKAFF
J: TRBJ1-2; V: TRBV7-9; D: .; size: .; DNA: TGTGCCAGCAGCTTAGGTTTAGGGGTTCACGGTGGCTACACCTTC; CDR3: CASSLGLGVHGGYTF
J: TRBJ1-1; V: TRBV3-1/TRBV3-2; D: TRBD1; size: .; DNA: TGTGCCAGCAGCCCACGGCTGGGACAGCGGAGGAACACTGAAGCTTTCTTT; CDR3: CASSPRLGQRRNTEAFF
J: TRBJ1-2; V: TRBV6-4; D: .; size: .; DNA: TGTGCCAGCAGTGACGGACAGACTAACTATGGCTACACCTTC; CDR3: CASSDGQTNYGYTF
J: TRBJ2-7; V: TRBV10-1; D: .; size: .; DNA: TGCGCCAGCAGTGATCCGGGTCACTACGAGCAGTACTTC; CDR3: CASSDPGHYEQYF
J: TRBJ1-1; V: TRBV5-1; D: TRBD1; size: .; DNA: TGCGCCAGCAGCTCGGGACAGGGGGCGAACACTGAAGCTTTCTTT; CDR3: CASSSGQGANTEAFF
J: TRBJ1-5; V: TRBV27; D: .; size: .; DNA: TGTGCCAGCAGGTATGGCAATCAGCCCCAGCATTTT; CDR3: CASRYGNQPQHF
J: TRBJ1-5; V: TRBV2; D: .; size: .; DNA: TGTGCCAGCAGTGGACCCGGTCCCGATCAGCCCCAGCATTTT; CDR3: CASSGPGPDQPQHF
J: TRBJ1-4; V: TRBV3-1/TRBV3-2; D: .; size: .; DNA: TGTGCCAGCGGACTCCTCGACAGACCCAATGAAAAACTGTTTTTT; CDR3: CASGLLDRPNEKLFF
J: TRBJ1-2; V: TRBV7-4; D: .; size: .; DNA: TGTGCCAGCAGCTCCACGGGCAGATGGGGTGGCTACACCTTC; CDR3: CASSSTGRWGGYTF
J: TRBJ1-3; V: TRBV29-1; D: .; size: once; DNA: TGCAGCGTTGAAAGTACGTTGAGTGGAAACACCATATATTTT; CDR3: CSVESTLSGNTIYF
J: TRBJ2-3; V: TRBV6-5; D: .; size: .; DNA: TGTGCCAGCAGTCCGACCGGTACTAGCACAGATACGCAGTATTTT; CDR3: CASSPTGTSTDTQYF
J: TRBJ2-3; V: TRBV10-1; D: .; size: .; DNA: TGCGCCAGCAGTGAGTCGTCAAGAGATACGCAGTATTTT; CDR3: CASSESSRDTQYF
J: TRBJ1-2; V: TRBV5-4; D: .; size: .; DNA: TGTGCCAGCAGCCCCGGTGCTGGCTACACCTTC; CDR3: CASSPGAGYTF
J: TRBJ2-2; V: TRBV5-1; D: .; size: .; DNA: TGCGCCAGCAGCTTGCGACAGACCACCGGGGAGCTGTTTTTT; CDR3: CASSLRQTTGELFF
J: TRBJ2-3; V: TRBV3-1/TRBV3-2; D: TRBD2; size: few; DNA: TGTGCCAGCAGCCCCTCCACGGGCGGGAGATCCGATACGCAGTATTTT; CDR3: CASSPSTGGRSDTQYF
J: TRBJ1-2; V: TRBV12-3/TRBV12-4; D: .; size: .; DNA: TGTGCCAGCAGTTTGGGTAACCATGGCTACACCTTC; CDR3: CASSLGNHGYTF
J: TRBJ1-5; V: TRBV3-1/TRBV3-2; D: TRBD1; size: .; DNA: TGTGCCAGCAGCCCTCATGGGGGACGACAGGGGCAGCCCCAGCATTTT; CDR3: CASSPHGGRQGQPQHF
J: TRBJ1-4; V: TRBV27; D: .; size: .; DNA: TGTGCCAGCAGTTCGTACAGGGTTAATGAAAAACTGTTTTTT; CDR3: CASSSYRVNEKLFF
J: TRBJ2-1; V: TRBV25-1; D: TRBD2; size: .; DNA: TGTGCCAGCAGTGAAGGACTAGCGGGTGGCAATGAGCAGTTCTTC; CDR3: CASSEGLAGGNEQFF
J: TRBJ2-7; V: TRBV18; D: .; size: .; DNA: TGTGCCAGCTCACCCAAGAATACAGGGATTCGCTCCTACGAGCAGTACTTC; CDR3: CASSPKNTGIRSYEQYF
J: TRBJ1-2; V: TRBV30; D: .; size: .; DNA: TGTGCCTGCGGGGACTTTGGGGGCTACACCTTC; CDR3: CACGDFGGYTF
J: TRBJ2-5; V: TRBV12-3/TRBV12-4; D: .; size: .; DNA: TGTGCCAGCAGTTTTCGGTTTCAAGAGACCCAGTACTTC; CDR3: CASSFRFQETQYF
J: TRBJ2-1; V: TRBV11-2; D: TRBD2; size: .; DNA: TGTGCCAGCAGCTTACTAGGCTCTAGCGGGAGGGCCAATGAGCAGTTCTTC; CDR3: CASSLLGSSGRANEQFF
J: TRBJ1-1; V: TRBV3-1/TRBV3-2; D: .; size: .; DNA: TGTGCCAGCAGCCAGCAGACAGTGAACACTGAAGCTTTCTTT; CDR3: CASSQQTVNTEAFF